This T cell receptor (beta chain) was profiled in a study of T-cell memory formation after mild COVID-19. MiXCR, applied by TCRdb to the 5' RACE reads, yields one record per CDR3 protein. Of about 200,000 distinct CDR3 sequences listed, 9.5% were seen once; the top ten hold 3.5%. Study outcomes and limitations: Most CD4+ clones that shrank were in CM and EM, while CD8+ ones turned up in EMRA. Whereas later expanders leaned CD4+, clones contracting day 15 to 85 showed a balanced CD4/CD8 makeup. Pre-infection memory already had some responding clones, implying cross-reactive memory joined.

The table lists this clonotype with a few counts. Antigen: not known. Germline-derived CDR1 and CDR2 are SGHRS and YFSETQ. With V trimmed by 2 bases and J by 4 bases, 7 bases remained unmatched. This CDR3 is 15 amino acids long. Sequencing was done on a sample of PBMCs or a T cell subset sorted from them (not recorded which). The V gene is TRBV5-1, the J gene TRBJ2-5; 8 bases line up with TRBD1. The TCR was taken from a man younger than 35 who had mild COVID-19 (a few samples of this study predate the infection). Cell type and time point are not known. CDR3 DNA: TGCGCCAGCAGCTTATGGACAGGGCGAGGAGAGACCCAGTACTTC. Residues: CASSLWTGRGETQYF.